The T cell receptor (beta chain) under discussion was sequenced for a study of T cell changes during pregnancy in multiple sclerosis. The sample holds one count of this clone. This table comes from immunoSEQ multiplex PCR, and its TCRdb copy is limited to in-frame clones, with some not included. The data show 44,000 or so clones, almost 90% seen once. Germline V CDR1 and CDR2: MDHEN, SYDVKM. Trimming removed 3 bases from V and 6 bases from J, with 11 bases in between. The CDR3 length is 13 residues. This TCR derives from a female donor in good health, enrolled as a control in a pregnancy study. The sequences come from peripheral blood, collected in the first trimester of pregnancy. V gene TRBV28 combines with J gene TRBJ1-2; D is possibly TRBD1 (5 bases). Written as DNA, the CDR3 is TGTGCCAGCAGTTTCCAGGGATGGGATGGCTACACCTTC. It translates to CASSFQGWDGYTF.